Shown below are 13 T cell receptor beta chains from a single sample sequenced in a study of monozygotic twins with inflammatory bowel disease. Reanalyzing the 5' RACE reads, TCRdb keeps one entry per CDR3 protein, without DNA. The table for this sample gives some 450,000 distinct CDR3 sequences. Specimen: blood. The receptors originated from a human donor with ulcerative colitis or Crohn's disease, or a healthy co-twin of an affected twin (not recorded which).

The chain uses TRBV19 and TRBJ2-1; TCRdb's D gene call, TRBD2, goes unchecked for lack of DNA. The CDR3 extends over 14 amino acids. Germline CDR1 is LNHDA and CDR2 is SQIVND (reference sequence). The CDR3 loop reads CASSRASGHNEQFF.

This chain uses TRBV20-1 with TRBJ2-5. The CDR3 is 13 amino acids. CDR1 and CDR2 from the germline V gene are DFQATT and SNEGSKA (reference sequence). CDR3 region: CSARDGYQETQYF.

This chain uses TRBV28 with TRBJ2-3; TCRdb selects TRBD1, and the lack of DNA leaves this call unchecked. This CDR3 comprises 15 residues. Germline CDR1 reads MDHEN; CDR2 reads SYDVKM. CDR3 residues: CASRATGVLTDTQYF.

The rearrangement uses TRBV12-3 or TRBV12-4 and TRBJ1-2. The CDR3 runs 14 residues. CDR3 protein: CASTPAVVNYGYTF.

The rearrangement links TRBV5-5 to TRBJ1-1; checking the TCRdb D call of TRBD1 is not possible without DNA. The CDR3 sequence is 14 residues long. Germline loops: CDR1 SGHKS, CDR2 YYEKEE (reference sequence). The CDR3: CASSITRGGGEAFF.

V and J are TRBV2 and TRBJ2-7; TCRdb lists TRBD1, though no DNA is available to test this call. The CDR3 spans 12 residues. Germline V CDR1 and CDR2: SNHLY, FYNNEI. The CDR3 here is CASQGQINEQYF. Variable domain in full (rest from reference TRBV2 and TRBJ2-7): EPEVTQTPSHQVTQMGQEVILRCVPISNHLYFYWYRQILGQKVEFLVSFYNNEISEKSEIFDDQFSVERPDGSNFTLKIRSTKLEDSAMYFCASQGQINEQYFGPGTRLTVT.

The CDR3 is CASSQDLASGGIWETQYF. The chain joins TRBV4-2 to TRBJ2-5; lacking DNA, the TRBD2 call made by TCRdb goes unchecked. Germline values: CDR1 LGHNA, CDR2 YNFKEQ. The CDR3 has 18 residues.

V gene TRBV20-1 combines with J gene TRBJ1-5; TCRdb gives TRBD1 as the D gene, but with no DNA this cannot be confirmed. Germline lookup yields CDR1 DFQATT and CDR2 SNEGSKA (reference sequence). There are 15 residues in the CDR3. CDR3 residues: CSARGAGTGGQPQHF.

The chain recombines TRBV7-3 with TRBJ2-3; the TCRdb call, TRBD2, lacks DNA for checking. Germline CDR1 and CDR2: SGHTA and FQGTGA. The CDR3 totals 13 residues. CDR3 loop: CASKSGGTDTQYF.

V gene TRBV30 combines with J gene TRBJ2-7; TCRdb selects TRBD1, and the lack of DNA leaves this call unchecked. Germline CDR1 is GTSNPN and CDR2 is SVGIG (reference sequence). This CDR3 comprises 14 residues. CDR3: CACFPGQDSYEQYF.

The CDR3 sequence is CSARIGAVLEQYF. V usage is TRBV20-1 and J usage is TRBJ2-7; TCRdb lists TRBD1, though no DNA is available to test this call. Germline V CDR1 and CDR2: DFQATT, SNEGSKA (reference sequence). The CDR3 sequence is 13 residues long.

V usage is TRBV27 and J usage is TRBJ1-6. Germline-derived CDR1 and CDR2 are MNHEY and SMNVEV (reference sequence). The CDR3 spans 13 residues. The CDR3 loop reads CASSLYYNSPLHF.

The V gene is TRBV12-3 or TRBV12-4, the J gene TRBJ1-1; TCRdb returns TRBD1, unconfirmable since there is no DNA. The CDR3 is 14 residues long. The CDR3 protein is CASSLAGTEVEAFF.